Described below is a single T cell receptor (beta chain) sequence and its context. Its antigen is unidentified. cDNA libraries of TCR beta carried unique molecular identifiers. TCRdb reprocessed the PCR reads with MiXCR, giving one entry per CDR3 protein. The data contain about 560,000 distinct CDR3 sequences, 40% to 50% of them singletons. The sample is drawn from a study of post-analysis software for immune sequencing data. Findings of the study overall: There were five TRBV segments more frequent in patients than controls, and TRBV5-6, TRBV5-1 and TRBV20-1 were among them.

J was trimmed by 5 bases and V by 0 bases; bases with no gene match: 18. The CDR3 sequence is 20 residues long. From germline, CDR1 is SEHNR and CDR2 FQNEAQ (reference sequence). This TCR derives from a girl aged 10-17 years with multiple sclerosis. This chain connects TRBV7-9 to TRBJ1-4, with 7 bases lining up with TRBD1. The sequencing sample was made of blood. In DNA form, the CDR3 reads TGTGCCAGCAGCTTAGCGGGGACAGACCCCTCACCGAGACTCAATGAAAAACTGTTTTTT. As protein: CASSLAGTDPSPRLNEKLFF. Full variable domain (rest looked up from reference TRBV7-9 and TRBJ1-4): DTGVSQNPRHKITKRGQNVTFRCDPISEHNRLYWYRQTLGQGPEFLTYFQNEAQLEKSRLLSDRFSAERPKGSFSTLEIQRTEQGDSAMYLCASSLAGTDPSPRLNEKLFFGSGTQLSVL.